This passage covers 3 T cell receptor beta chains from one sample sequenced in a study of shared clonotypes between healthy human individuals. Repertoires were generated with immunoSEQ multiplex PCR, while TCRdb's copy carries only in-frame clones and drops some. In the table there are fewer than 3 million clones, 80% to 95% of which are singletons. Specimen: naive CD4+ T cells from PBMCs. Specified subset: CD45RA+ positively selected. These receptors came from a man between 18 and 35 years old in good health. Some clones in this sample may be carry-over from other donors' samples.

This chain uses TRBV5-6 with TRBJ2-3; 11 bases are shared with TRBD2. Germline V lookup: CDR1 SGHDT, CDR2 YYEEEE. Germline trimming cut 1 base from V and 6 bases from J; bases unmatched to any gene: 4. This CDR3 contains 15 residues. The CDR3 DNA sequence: TGTGCCAGCAGCTTGATAGCGGGAGGGCCGGATACGCAGTATTTT. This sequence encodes CASSLIAGGPDTQYF.

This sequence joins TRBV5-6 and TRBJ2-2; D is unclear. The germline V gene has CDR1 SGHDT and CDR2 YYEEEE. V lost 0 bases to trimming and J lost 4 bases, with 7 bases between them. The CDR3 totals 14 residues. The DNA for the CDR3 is TGTGCCAGCAGCTTGGGTAGGACCACCGGGGAGCTGTTTTTT. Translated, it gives CASSLGRTTGELFF.

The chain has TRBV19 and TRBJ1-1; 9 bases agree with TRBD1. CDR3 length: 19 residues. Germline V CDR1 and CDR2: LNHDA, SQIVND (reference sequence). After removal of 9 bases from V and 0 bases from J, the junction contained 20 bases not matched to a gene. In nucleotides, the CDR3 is TGTGCCAGCAATAGAGGGGCGGGATGGGGGACAGGGATGAACACTGAAGCTTTCTTT. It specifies CASNRGAGWGTGMNTEAFF.